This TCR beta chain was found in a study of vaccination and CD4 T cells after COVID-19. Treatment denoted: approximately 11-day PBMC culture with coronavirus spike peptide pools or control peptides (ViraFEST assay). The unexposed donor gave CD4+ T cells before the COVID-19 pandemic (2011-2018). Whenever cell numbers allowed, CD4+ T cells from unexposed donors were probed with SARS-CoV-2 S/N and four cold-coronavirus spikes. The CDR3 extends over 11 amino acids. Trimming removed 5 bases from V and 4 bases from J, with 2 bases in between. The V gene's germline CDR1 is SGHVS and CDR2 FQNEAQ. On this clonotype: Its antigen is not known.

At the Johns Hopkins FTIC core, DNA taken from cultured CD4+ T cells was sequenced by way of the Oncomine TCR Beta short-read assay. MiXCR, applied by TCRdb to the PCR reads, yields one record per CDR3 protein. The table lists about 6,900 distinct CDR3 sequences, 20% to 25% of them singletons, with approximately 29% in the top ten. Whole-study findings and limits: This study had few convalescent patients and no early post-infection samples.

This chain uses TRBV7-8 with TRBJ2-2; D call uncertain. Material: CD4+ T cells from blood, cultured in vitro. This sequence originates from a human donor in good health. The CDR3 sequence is CASSITGELFF. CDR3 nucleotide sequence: TGTGCCAGCAGCATCACCGGGGAGCTGTTTTTT.